Listed below are T cell receptor beta chains from one sample, sequenced in a study of blood T cell repertoires in COVID-19. Profiling relied on immunoSEQ multiplex PCR, and the TCRdb table lists in-frame clones only, not all of them. This sample carries approximately 150,000 clones, over 65% of them seen once, and the ten largest clones take more than 2%. Material for sequencing was peripheral blood. These receptors all come from a man between 65 and 85 years old with acute or convalescent COVID-19. CDR3s include the opening cysteine and the closing phenylalanine or tryptophan. Fields, in order: J gene, V gene, D gene, clone size, CDR3 protein, CDR3 DNA. The D gene is left open where the match is weak. Clone size is not always given. Where it is, it says once, few, many or a class for expanded clones.

TRBJ2-1 | TRBV11-2 | TRBD2 | NA | CASSLGLAANEQFF | TGTGCCAGCAGCTTGGGACTAGCGGCCAATGAGCAGTTCTTC
TRBJ1-4 | TRBV25-1 | NA | NA | CASSGGGSEKLFF | TGTGCCAGCAGTGGAGGGGGATCTGAAAAACTGTTTTTT
TRBJ1-4 | TRBV7-8 | TRBD1 | NA | CASSLETGVSEKLFF | TGTGCCAGCAGCTTAGAAACAGGGGTATCGGAAAAACTGTTTTTT
TRBJ2-1 | TRBV14 | NA | few | CASSQGGRQFF | TGTGCCAGCAGCCAAGGGGGGCGGCAGTTCTTC
TRBJ2-2 | TRBV7-3 | TRBD1 | NA | CASGRQGVDTGELFF | TGTGCCAGCGGGAGACAGGGCGTAGATACCGGGGAGCTGTTTTTT
TRBJ2-2 | TRBV15 | NA | NA | CATSSPPHGTGELFF | TGTGCCACCAGCAGTCCCCCGCACGGCACCGGGGAGCTGTTTTTT
TRBJ2-1 | TRBV11-3 | NA | NA | CASSLNQGSGYNEQFF | TGTGCCAGCAGCCTGAATCAGGGTTCGGGCTACAATGAGCAGTTCTTC
TRBJ1-1 | TRBV7-8 | TRBD1 | NA | CASSLTDRGRGAFF | TGTGCCAGCAGCTTGACCGACAGGGGGCGCGGGGCTTTCTTT
TRBJ2-5 | TRBV7-9 | TRBD2 | once | CASSARLAGGGETQYF | TGTGCCAGCAGCGCCCGACTAGCGGGGGGGGGAGAGACCCAGTACTTC
TRBJ2-5 | TRBV3-1/TRBV3-2 | NA | once | CASSQGSGYTGLETQYF | TGTGCCAGCAGCCAAGGCTCGGGCTATACGGGGTTGGAGACCCAGTACTTC
TRBJ2-2 | TRBV19 | TRBD2 | NA | CASSKLAAANTGELFF | TGTGCCAGTAGTAAACTAGCGGCCGCGAACACCGGGGAGCTGTTTTTT
TRBJ2-1 | TRBV9 | NA | once | CASSPSPVYNEQFF | TGTGCCAGCAGCCCCTCCCCGGTATACAATGAGCAGTTCTTC
TRBJ2-3 | TRBV5-1 | TRBD1 | NA | CASSSRGGRTDTQYF | TGCGCCAGCAGCTCGAGAGGGGGCCGCACAGATACGCAGTATTTT
TRBJ2-1 | TRBV6-4 | TRBD2 | NA | CASSDQKTSGGARNEQFF | TGTGCCAGCAGTGACCAAAAGACTAGCGGGGGGGCGCGGAATGAGCAGTTCTTC
TRBJ1-6 | TRBV10-3 | TRBD1 | NA | CAINRGQDNSPLHF | TGTGCCATCAACAGGGGGCAAGATAATTCACCCCTCCACTTT
TRBJ1-1 | TRBV19 | NA | NA | CASSREGRTEAFF | TGTGCCAGTAGTAGGGAGGGGCGAACTGAAGCTTTCTTT
TRBJ1-1 | TRBV6-5 | NA | NA | CASIPAWGESNEAFF | TGTGCCAGCATTCCTGCGTGGGGCGAGTCAAATGAAGCTTTCTTT
TRBJ2-3 | TRBV29-1 | NA | NA | CSLTSAGGTDTQYF | TGCAGCCTCACGTCGGCAGGCGGCACAGATACGCAGTATTTT
TRBJ2-4 | TRBV4-2 | NA | NA | CASSQDGTRLAKNIQYF | TGTGCCAGCAGCCAAGATGGGACTCGTCTAGCCAAAAACATTCAGTACTTC
TRBJ2-2 | TRBV7-3 | NA | NA | CASSPPGTGSGELFF | TGTGCCAGCAGCCCCCCCGGTACCGGGTCCGGGGAGCTGTTTTTT
TRBJ1-3 | TRBV7-3 | NA | once | CASRTGPSGNTIYF | TGTGCCAGCAGAACAGGACCTTCGGGAAACACCATATATTTT
TRBJ2-5 | TRBV3-1/TRBV3-2 | NA | NA | CASSQDNPRVEAQYF | TGTGCCAGCAGCCAAGATAATCCGCGGGTTGAGGCCCAGTACTTC
TRBJ2-5 | TRBV5-4 | TRBD2 | NA | CASSFGGISGSRETQYF | TGTGCCAGCAGCTTCGGCGGGATTAGCGGGAGTAGAGAGACCCAGTACTTC
TRBJ1-4 | TRBV19 | NA | NA | CASSMIEGSEKLFF | TGTGCCAGTAGTATGATTGAGGGTTCGGAAAAACTGTTTTTT
TRBJ1-5 | TRBV28 | NA | NA | CASSKDGFYSNQPQHF | TGTGCCAGCAGTAAAGACGGGTTCTATAGCAATCAGCCCCAGCATTTT
TRBJ2-7 | TRBV5-4 | TRBD2 | few | CASSLAGKGLDEQYF | TGTGCCAGCAGCTTGGCAGGGAAAGGACTAGACGAGCAGTACTTC
TRBJ2-1 | TRBV12-3/TRBV12-4 | NA | few | CASSPELYNEQFF | TGTGCCAGCAGTCCTGAACTCTACAATGAGCAGTTCTTC
TRBJ2-3 | TRBV9 | TRBD2 | few | CASAGEPDTQYF | TGTGCCAGCGCGGGAGAACCAGATACGCAGTATTTT
TRBJ2-3 | TRBV7-3 | TRBD2 | NA | CASSLGLAGDPDTQYF | TGTGCCAGCAGCTTAGGCCTAGCGGGGGACCCAGATACGCAGTATTTT
TRBJ2-7 | TRBV21-1 | NA | NA | CASPRTFRGLESYEQYF | TGTGCCAGCCCGCGAACATTCAGGGGGCTCGAGTCCTACGAGCAGTACTTC
TRBJ2-7 | TRBV5-4 | TRBD1 | NA | CASSLGQGNSYEQYF | TGTGCCAGCAGCTTGGGACAGGGTAACTCCTACGAGCAGTACTTC
TRBJ2-7 | TRBV5-1 | NA | NA | CASRPGRGGVSYEQYF | TGCGCCAGCAGACCGGGTAGGGGGGGCGTCTCCTACGAGCAGTACTTC
TRBJ1-1 | TRBV2 | NA | NA | CASSIRGENTEAFF | TGTGCCAGCAGTATCCGCGGGGAGAACACTGAAGCTTTCTTT
TRBJ2-2 | TRBV24-1 | TRBD2 | few | CATSRTSGRSGELFF | TGTGCCACCAGCCGGACTAGCGGGAGGTCCGGGGAGCTGTTTTTT
TRBJ1-2 | TRBV7-9 | TRBD1 | NA | CASSPGQGIYGYTF | TGTGCCAGCAGCCCCGGACAGGGCATTTATGGCTACACCTTC
TRBJ2-1 | TRBV7-3 | NA | NA | CASSPSSQGNEQFF | TGTGCCAGCAGCCCCTCCAGCCAGGGAAATGAGCAGTTCTTC
TRBJ1-2 | TRBV19 | TRBD1 | NA | CASSIYGQGRLYGYTF | TGTGCCAGTAGTATCTACGGACAGGGGAGATTGTATGGCTACACCTTC
TRBJ2-7 | TRBV5-1 | TRBD1 | NA | CASSPSDRAAAEQYF | TGCGCCAGCAGCCCCTCGGACAGGGCGGCGGCCGAGCAGTACTTC
TRBJ2-5 | TRBV27 | TRBD2 | NA | CASSLGTSITGETQYF | TGTGCCAGCAGTCTTGGGACTAGCATAACGGGAGAGACCCAGTACTTC
TRBJ2-2 | TRBV5-4 | TRBD1 | NA | CASRTGQYTGELFF | TGTGCCAGCAGGACGGGACAGTACACCGGGGAGCTGTTTTTT
TRBJ2-1 | TRBV24-1 | NA | NA | CATSDRHLKSNEQFF | TGTGCCACCAGTGATCGTCACCTAAAATCCAATGAGCAGTTCTTC
TRBJ1-1 | TRBV5-1 | TRBD1 | NA | CASSLDPTGLNTEAFF | TGCGCCAGCAGCTTGGATCCGACAGGGCTAAACACTGAAGCTTTCTTT
TRBJ2-1 | TRBV28 | TRBD2 | NA | CASTDSGRSSSEQFF | TGTGCCAGCACCGATAGCGGGCGATCGAGTAGTGAGCAGTTCTTC
TRBJ1-3 | TRBV3-1/TRBV3-2 | NA | once | CASSQDSSSGNTIYF | TGTGCCAGCAGCCAAGATTCGAGCTCTGGAAACACCATATATTTT
TRBJ2-2 | TRBV29-1 | NA | NA | CSVGQNRDTGELFF | TGCAGCGTCGGACAGAACAGGGACACCGGGGAGCTGTTTTTT
TRBJ1-2 | TRBV30 | NA | few | CAWSTLGQIHF | TGTGCCTGGAGTACCCTGGGACAAATTCACTTC
TRBJ1-1 | TRBV30 | NA | NA | CAWSGPGKQPNTEAFF | TGTGCCTGGAGTGGACCAGGTAAACAACCCAACACTGAAGCTTTCTTT
TRBJ2-5 | TRBV7-8 | TRBD1 | NA | CASSYRQGIRETQYF | TGTGCCAGCAGCTACCGACAGGGGATACGGGAGACCCAGTACTTC
TRBJ1-5 | TRBV12-5 | NA | NA | CASGQDTSNQPQHF | TGTGCTAGTGGCCAGGACACTAGCAATCAGCCCCAGCATTTT
TRBJ2-1 | TRBV11-3 | TRBD2 | NA | CASSLGTSAVNEQFF | TGTGCCAGCAGCTTAGGGACTAGCGCTGTCAATGAGCAGTTCTTC
TRBJ2-7 | TRBV18 | NA | NA | CASSPSAGHNSYEQYF | TGTGCCAGCTCACCTTCAGCGGGACACAACTCCTACGAGCAGTACTTC
TRBJ1-2 | TRBV7-9 | TRBD1 | few | CASRLPGQGNYTF | TGTGCCAGCAGGTTACCGGGACAGGGAAACTACACCTTC
TRBJ1-2 | TRBV3-1/TRBV3-2 | TRBD1 | NA | CASSSRDRGNGYTF | TGTGCCAGCAGCTCCCGGGACAGGGGAAATGGCTACACCTTC
TRBJ1-4 | TRBV3-1/TRBV3-2 | NA | NA | CASSPDRRKENEKLFF | TGTGCCAGCAGCCCCGACAGGAGGAAGGAGAATGAAAAACTGTTTTTT
TRBJ2-3 | TRBV29-1 | NA | once | CSVLPTAPDTQYF | TGCAGCGTTCTCCCGACAGCCCCGGATACGCAGTATTTT
TRBJ2-3 | TRBV5-1 | TRBD2 | NA | CASSSTSGTDTQYF | TGCGCCAGCAGCTCGACTAGCGGCACAGATACGCAGTATTTT
TRBJ1-4 | TRBV3-1/TRBV3-2 | TRBD1 | NA | CASSQEAGGNEKLFF | TGTGCCAGCAGCCAAGAGGCAGGGGGTAATGAAAAACTGTTTTTT
TRBJ1-1 | TRBV5-4 | NA | NA | CASSTGTMNTEAFF | TGTGCCAGCAGCACCGGGACAATGAACACTGAAGCTTTCTTT
TRBJ1-5 | TRBV28 | TRBD1 | once | CASSAGGASQPQHF | TGTGCCAGCAGCGCAGGGGGCGCATCTCAGCCCCAGCATTTT
TRBJ2-7 | TRBV2 | NA | NA | CASGGLGPNEQYF | TGTGCCAGCGGGGGGTTGGGACCCAACGAGCAGTACTTC